This TCR beta chain was captured in a study of blood T cell repertoires in COVID-19. The CDR3 runs to 15 residues. Germline-derived CDR1 and CDR2 are MDHEN and SYDVKM. V lost 5 bases and J 3 bases, leaving 15 bases between the germline ends. Patients at the Seattle site were enrolled during active infection and followed longitudinally. Some clones are missing from TCRdb's copy, which holds only in-frame ones; the method was immunoSEQ multiplex PCR. The sample holds around 290,000 clones, approximately 90% seen once. This clone was recorded once. The sequence derives from a woman between 25 and 40 years old with COVID-19, enrolled during active disease. Sequences were obtained from peripheral blood. The chain couples TRBV28 to TRBJ2-3; possible D gene TRBD1, 5 bases. The CDR3 loop is CASSHKSKGTDTQYF. The DNA of the CDR3 is TGTGCCAGCAGTCATAAGAGTAAGGGGACAGATACGCAGTATTTT.